A single sample is the source of the 13 T cell receptor beta chains below, sequenced in a study of T-cell memory formation after mild COVID-19. TCRdb re-called the 5' RACE reads with MiXCR, one entry per CDR3 protein. The sample includes some 130,000 distinct CDR3 sequences, 15% to 20% of them seen just once. Sequenced: PBMCs or a T cell subset sorted from them (not recorded which). These receptors originate from an adult woman who had mild COVID-19 (a few samples of this study predate the infection). Cell type and time point are not known.

The chain joins TRBV24-1 to TRBJ2-1; D is unresolved. V gave up 3 bases and J gave up 0 bases, with 2 bases separating them. Germline V gene data show CDR1 as KGHDR and CDR2 as SFDVKD. The CDR3 is 13 residues long. CDR3 residues: CATSDGSYNEQFF. CDR3 sequence (DNA): TGTGCCACCAGTGATGGCTCCTACAATGAGCAGTTCTTC.

This clonotype was detected a few times. The V gene is TRBV6-6, the J gene TRBJ1-5, with D possibly matching TRBD1 (6 bases). This CDR3 has 15 residues. Germline V gene sequence: CDR1 MNHNY, CDR2 SVGAGI (reference sequence). V lost 0 bases to trimming and J lost 8 bases, with 14 bases between them. The CDR3 loop is CASSYSRGPAEPQHF. The CDR3 nucleotides read TGTGCCAGCAGTTACTCACGGGGGCCCGCGGAGCCCCAGCATTTT.

This chain joins TRBV2 and TRBJ2-1; possibly TRBD2 for D (6 bases). This CDR3 region has 12 residues. Trimming stripped 8 bases from V and 5 bases from J, with 10 bases between. Looked up from germline, CDR1 is SNHLY and CDR2 is FYNNEI. CDR3 amino acids: CASRGNNNEQFF. CDR3 in DNA: TGTGCCAGCCGGGGGAATAACAATGAGCAGTTCTTC.

This chain uses TRBV12-3 or TRBV12-4 with TRBJ1-6, with D tentatively TRBD1 (5 bases). V was pared by 6 bases and J by 9 bases, with 12 bases between. The CDR3 has 13 amino acids. The CDR3 DNA reads as TGTGCCAGCAGCCGATCAGGGTTTTCACCCCTCCACTTT. It translates to CASSRSGFSPLHF.

Only a few counts were recorded for this clonotype. This sequence joins TRBV12-3 or TRBV12-4 and TRBJ2-7; 7 nucleotides line up with TRBD1. This CDR3 has 14 amino acids. V shed 5 bases and J 3 bases; nucleotides not matched to a gene: 7. The CDR3 here is CASSQRTGNYEQYF. In nucleotides, the CDR3 is TGTGCCAGCAGTCAACGGACAGGAAACTACGAGCAGTACTTC.

The chain couples TRBV15 to TRBJ2-7, with 9 bases matching TRBD1. J was trimmed by 6 bases and V by 3 bases; bases with no gene match: 6. Germline V gene lookup returns CDR1 LNHNV and CDR2 YYDKDF (reference sequence). The CDR3 runs 14 residues. The DNA for the CDR3 is TGTGCCACCAGCAGCCGGGACAGGGTGTTCGAGCAGTACTTC. Its protein product is CATSSRDRVFEQYF.

This chain joins TRBV12-3 or TRBV12-4 and TRBJ1-2, with D unclear. CDR3 length equals 11 residues. Trimming pared 3 bases from V and 14 bases from J, leaving 13 bases between. CDR3 sequence (DNA): TGTGCCAGCAGTTTGTGGCCTGGGTTTACCTTC. Translating gives CASSLWPGFTF.

J is TRBJ2-1 and V is TRBV15; D is perhaps TRBD1 or TRBD2 (5 bases each). Germline lookup yields CDR1 LNHNV and CDR2 YYDKDF (reference sequence). V lost 6 bases and J 8 bases, leaving 11 bases between the germline ends. The CDR3 loop spans 12 amino acids. In DNA, the CDR3 is TGTGCCACCAGATCGCTGGGGGATGAGCAGTTCTTC. Translating it yields CATRSLGDEQFF.

This clonotype was counted between two and nine times. The chain recombines TRBV11-3 with TRBJ2-3, with a weak D call TRBD1 (6 bases). The CDR3 has 15 amino acids. The V gene's germline CDR1 is SGHNT and CDR2 YENEEA. V was pared by 2 bases and J by 4 bases, with 13 bases between. CDR3 nucleotide sequence: TGTGCCAGCAGCTTAATAACAGGGAACGCAGATACGCAGTATTTT. Its translation is CASSLITGNADTQYF.

This clonotype was counted between two and nine times. The rearrangement uses TRBV20-1 and TRBJ2-1; TRBD2 matches at 9 bases. V lost 3 bases to trimming and J lost 8 bases; unmatched junction nucleotides: 8. The CDR3 contains 14 residues. CDR1 and CDR2 (germline): DFQATT, SNEGSKA (reference sequence). The CDR3 spells CSARLAGGPHEQFF. The CDR3 region has the DNA TGCAGTGCTAGGTTGGCGGGGGGGCCCCATGAGCAGTTCTTC.

This clonotype was observed many times. The chain employs TRBV7-9 and TRBJ2-7; D ambiguous. This CDR3 spans 12 amino acids. Trimming pared 4 bases from V and 2 bases from J, leaving 6 bases between. Germline CDR1 is SEHNR and CDR2 is FQNEAQ (reference sequence). The CDR3 DNA reads as TGTGCCAGCAGCTCTGGGACCTACGAGCAGTACTTC. Protein: CASSSGTYEQYF.

This clonotype came up a few times. V gene TRBV2 combines with J gene TRBJ2-7; D possibly corresponds to TRBD2 (6 bases). The V gene's germline CDR1 is SNHLY and CDR2 FYNNEI. Trimming removed 6 bases at V and 4 bases at J, with 13 bases between. The CDR3 spans 13 residues. CDR3 protein: CASRGTGEYEQYF. The CDR3 DNA reads TGTGCCAGCAGGGGGACTGGGGAATACGAGCAGTACTTC.

This clonotype was counted between two and nine times. This chain connects TRBV5-1 to TRBJ2-5; 9 positions agree with TRBD1. The V gene end was trimmed by 4 bases and the J gene end by 2 bases; junction bases not matched to a gene: 6. The CDR3 is made up of 15 amino acids. Germline V gene data show CDR1 as SGHRS and CDR2 as YFSETQ. The CDR3 reads CASSATGTGQETQYF. Written as DNA, the CDR3 is TGCGCCAGCAGCGCTACCGGGACAGGGCAAGAGACCCAGTACTTC. Together with reference TRBV5-1 and TRBJ2-5, the CDR3 gives the full variable domain: KAGVTQTPRYLIKTRGQQVTLSCSPISGHRSVSWYQQTPGQGLQFLFEYFSETQRNKGNFPGRFSGRQFSNSRSEMNVSTLELGDSALYLCASSATGTGQETQYFGPGTRLLVL.